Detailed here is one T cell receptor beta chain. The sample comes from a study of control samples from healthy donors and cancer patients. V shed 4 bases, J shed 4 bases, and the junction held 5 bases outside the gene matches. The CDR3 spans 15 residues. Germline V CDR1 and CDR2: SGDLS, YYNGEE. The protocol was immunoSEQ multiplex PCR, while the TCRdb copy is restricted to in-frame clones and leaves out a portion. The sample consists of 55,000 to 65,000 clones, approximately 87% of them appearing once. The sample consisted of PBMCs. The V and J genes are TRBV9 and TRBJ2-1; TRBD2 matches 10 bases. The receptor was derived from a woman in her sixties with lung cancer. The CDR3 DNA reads TGTGCCAGCAGCCCTATGGGACTAGCGTACAATGAGCAGTTCTTC. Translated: CASSPMGLAYNEQFF.